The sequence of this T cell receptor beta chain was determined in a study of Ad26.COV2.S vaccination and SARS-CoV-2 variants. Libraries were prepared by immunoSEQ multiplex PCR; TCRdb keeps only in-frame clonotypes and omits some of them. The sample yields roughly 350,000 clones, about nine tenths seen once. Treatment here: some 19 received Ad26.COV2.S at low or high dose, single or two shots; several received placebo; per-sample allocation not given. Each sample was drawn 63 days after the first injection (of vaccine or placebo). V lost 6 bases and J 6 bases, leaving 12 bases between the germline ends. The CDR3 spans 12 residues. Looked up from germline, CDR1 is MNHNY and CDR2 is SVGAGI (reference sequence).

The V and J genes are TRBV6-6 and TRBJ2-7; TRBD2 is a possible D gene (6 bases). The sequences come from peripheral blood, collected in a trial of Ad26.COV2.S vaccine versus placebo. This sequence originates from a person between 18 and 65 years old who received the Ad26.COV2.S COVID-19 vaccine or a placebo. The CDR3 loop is CASSPPGGEQYF. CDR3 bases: TGTGCCAGCAGCCCCCCCGGGGGCGAGCAGTACTTC.